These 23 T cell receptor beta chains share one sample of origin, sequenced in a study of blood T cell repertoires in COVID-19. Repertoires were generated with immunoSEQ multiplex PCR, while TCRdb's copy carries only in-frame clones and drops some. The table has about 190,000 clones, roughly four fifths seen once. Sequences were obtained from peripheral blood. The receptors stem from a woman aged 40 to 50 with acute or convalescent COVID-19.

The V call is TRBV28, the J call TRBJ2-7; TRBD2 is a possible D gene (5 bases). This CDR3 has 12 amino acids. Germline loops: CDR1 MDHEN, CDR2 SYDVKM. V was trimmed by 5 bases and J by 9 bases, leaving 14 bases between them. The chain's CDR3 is CASSDPARGQYF. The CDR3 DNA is TGTGCCAGCAGTGATCCCGCCCGGGGGCAGTACTTC. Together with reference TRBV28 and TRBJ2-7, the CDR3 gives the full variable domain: DVKVTQSSRYLVKRTGEKVFLECVQDMDHENMFWYRQDPGLGLRLIYFSYDVKMKEKGDIPEGYSVSREKKERFSLILESASTNQTSMYLCASSDPARGQYFGPGTRLTVT.

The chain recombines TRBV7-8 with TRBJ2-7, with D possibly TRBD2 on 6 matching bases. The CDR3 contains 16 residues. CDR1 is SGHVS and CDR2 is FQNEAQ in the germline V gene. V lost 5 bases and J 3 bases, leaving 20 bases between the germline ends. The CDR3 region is CASSPRDREWDYEQYF. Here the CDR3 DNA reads TGTGCCAGCAGCCCCCGCGATCGGGAGTGGGACTACGAGCAGTACTTC. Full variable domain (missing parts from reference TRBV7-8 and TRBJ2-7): GAGVSQSPRYKVAKRGQDVALRCDPISGHVSLFWYQQALGQGPEFLTYFQNEAQLDKSGLPSDRFFAERPEGSVSTLKIQRTQQEDSAVYLCASSPRDREWDYEQYFGPGTRLTVT.

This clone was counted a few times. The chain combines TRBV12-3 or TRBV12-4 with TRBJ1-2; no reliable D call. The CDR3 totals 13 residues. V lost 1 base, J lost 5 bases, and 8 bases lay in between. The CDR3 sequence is CASSLVSGYGYTF. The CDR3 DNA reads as TGTGCCAGCAGTTTAGTATCGGGGTATGGCTACACCTTC.

CDR3 bases: TGTGCCAGTAGTATGAGGGGACAGGGGGGCGTCAGTGAAGCTTTCTTT. Translating it yields CASSMRGQGGVSEAFF. The V and J genes are TRBV19 and TRBJ1-1; 11 bases are a match to TRBD1. Germline V gene lookup returns CDR1 LNHDA and CDR2 SQIVND (reference sequence). This CDR3 comprises 16 residues. V was pared by 3 bases and J by 7 bases, with 10 bases of the junction left unmatched.

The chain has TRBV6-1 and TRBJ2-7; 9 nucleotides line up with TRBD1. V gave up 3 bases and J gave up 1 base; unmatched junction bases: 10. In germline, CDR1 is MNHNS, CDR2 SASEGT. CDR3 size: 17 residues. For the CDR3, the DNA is TGTGCCAGCAGTGACCGTCCCCCGGGACAGGGTTCCTACGAGCAGTACTTC. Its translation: CASSDRPPGQGSYEQYF.

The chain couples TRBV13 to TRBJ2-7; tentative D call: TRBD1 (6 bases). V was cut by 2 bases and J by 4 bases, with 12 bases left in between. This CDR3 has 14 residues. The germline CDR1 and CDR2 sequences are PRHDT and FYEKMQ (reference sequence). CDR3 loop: CASSLSGQTYEQYF. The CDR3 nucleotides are TGTGCCAGCAGCTTATCAGGACAGACTTACGAGCAGTACTTC.

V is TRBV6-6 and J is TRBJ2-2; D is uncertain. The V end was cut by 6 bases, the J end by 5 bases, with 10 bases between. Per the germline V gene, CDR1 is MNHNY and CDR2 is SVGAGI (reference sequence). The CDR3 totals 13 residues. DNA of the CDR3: TGTGCCAGCAGGTATACCCGGACCGGGGAGCTGTTTTTT. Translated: CASRYTRTGELFF.

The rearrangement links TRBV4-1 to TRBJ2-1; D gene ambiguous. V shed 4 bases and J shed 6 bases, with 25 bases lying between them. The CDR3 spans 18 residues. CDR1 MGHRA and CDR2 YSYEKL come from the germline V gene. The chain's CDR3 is CASSRLGGPSFSGNEQFF. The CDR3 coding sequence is TGCGCCAGCAGCCGTCTGGGTGGGCCATCTTTTTCAGGCAATGAGCAGTTCTTC.

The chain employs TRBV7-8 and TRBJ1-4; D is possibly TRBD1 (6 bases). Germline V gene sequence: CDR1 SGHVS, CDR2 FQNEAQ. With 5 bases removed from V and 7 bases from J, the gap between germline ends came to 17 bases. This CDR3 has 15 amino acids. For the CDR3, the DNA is TGTGCCAGCAGCGAAAGAGGGGGAGTGGTTGAAAAACTGTTTTTT. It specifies CASSERGGVVEKLFF.

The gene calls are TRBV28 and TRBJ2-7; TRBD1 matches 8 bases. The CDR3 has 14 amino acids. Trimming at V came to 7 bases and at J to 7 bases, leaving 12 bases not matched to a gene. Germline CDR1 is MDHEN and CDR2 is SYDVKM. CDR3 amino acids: CASNIQGGRREQYF. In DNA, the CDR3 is TGTGCCAGCAACATACAGGGGGGACGTCGGGAGCAGTACTTC.

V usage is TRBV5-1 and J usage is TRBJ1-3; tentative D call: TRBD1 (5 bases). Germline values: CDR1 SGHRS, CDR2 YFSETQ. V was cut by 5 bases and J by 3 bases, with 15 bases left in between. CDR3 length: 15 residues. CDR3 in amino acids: CASRDLGAGGNTIYF. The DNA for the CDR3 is TGCGCCAGCAGGGACCTAGGGGCTGGTGGAAACACCATATATTTT.

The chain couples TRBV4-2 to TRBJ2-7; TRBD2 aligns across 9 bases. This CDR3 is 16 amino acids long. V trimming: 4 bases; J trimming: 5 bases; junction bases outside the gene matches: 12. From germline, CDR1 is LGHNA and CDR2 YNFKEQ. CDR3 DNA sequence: TGTGCCAGCAGCCCACACTCTCAGCGGGGGGTCCACGAGCAGTACTTC. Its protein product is CASSPHSQRGVHEQYF.

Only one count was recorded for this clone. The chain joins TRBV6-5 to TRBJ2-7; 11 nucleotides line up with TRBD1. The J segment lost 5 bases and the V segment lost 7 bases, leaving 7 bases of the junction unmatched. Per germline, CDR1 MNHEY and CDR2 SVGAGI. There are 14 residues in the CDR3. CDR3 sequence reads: CASKPPGQGDEQYF. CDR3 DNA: TGTGCCAGCAAACCTCCGGGACAGGGGGACGAGCAGTACTTC.

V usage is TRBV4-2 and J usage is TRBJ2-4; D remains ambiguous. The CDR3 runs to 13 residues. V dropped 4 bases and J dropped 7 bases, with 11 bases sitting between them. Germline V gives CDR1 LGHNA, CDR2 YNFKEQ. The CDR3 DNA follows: TGTGCCAGCAGCCCACCCGACTTTAACATTCAGTACTTC. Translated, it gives CASSPPDFNIQYF.

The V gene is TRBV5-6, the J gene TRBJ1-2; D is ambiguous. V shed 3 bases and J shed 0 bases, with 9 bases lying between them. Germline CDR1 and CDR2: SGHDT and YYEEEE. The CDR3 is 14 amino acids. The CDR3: CASSYSISNYGYTF. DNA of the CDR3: TGTGCCAGCAGCTATTCAATTTCTAACTATGGCTACACCTTC.

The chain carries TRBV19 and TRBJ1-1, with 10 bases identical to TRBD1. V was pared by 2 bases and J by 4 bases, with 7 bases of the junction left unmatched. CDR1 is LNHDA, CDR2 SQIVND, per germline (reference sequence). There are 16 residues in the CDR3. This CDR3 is CASSIPRDRGFTEAFF. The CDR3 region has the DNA TGTGCCAGTAGTATACCGCGGGACAGGGGATTCACTGAAGCTTTCTTT. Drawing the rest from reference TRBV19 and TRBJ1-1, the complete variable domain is DGGITQSPKYLFRKEGQNVTLSCEQNLNHDAMYWYRQDPGQGLRLIYYSQIVNDFQKGDIAEGYSVSREKKESFPLTVTSAQKNPTAFYLCASSIPRDRGFTEAFFGQGTRLTVV.

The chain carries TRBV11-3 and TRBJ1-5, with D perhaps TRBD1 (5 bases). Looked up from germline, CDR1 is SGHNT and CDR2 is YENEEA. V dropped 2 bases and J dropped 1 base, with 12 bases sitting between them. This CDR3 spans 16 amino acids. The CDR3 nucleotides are TGTGCCAGCAGCTTATATTACAGGCCGAGCAATCAGCCCCAGCATTTT. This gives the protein CASSLYYRPSNQPQHF.

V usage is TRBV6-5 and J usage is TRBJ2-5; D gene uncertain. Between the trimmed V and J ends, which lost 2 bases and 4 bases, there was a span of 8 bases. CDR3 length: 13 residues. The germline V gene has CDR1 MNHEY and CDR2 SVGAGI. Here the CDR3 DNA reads TGTGCCAGCAGTTACGTCGGCGGAGAGACCCAGTACTTC. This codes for CASSYVGGETQYF.

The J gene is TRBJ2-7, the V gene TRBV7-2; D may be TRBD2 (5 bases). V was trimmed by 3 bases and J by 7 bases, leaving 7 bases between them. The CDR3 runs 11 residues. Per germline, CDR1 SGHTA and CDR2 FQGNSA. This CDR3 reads CASSFRGEQYF. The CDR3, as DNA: TGTGCCAGCAGCTTTCGGGGAGAGCAGTACTTC.

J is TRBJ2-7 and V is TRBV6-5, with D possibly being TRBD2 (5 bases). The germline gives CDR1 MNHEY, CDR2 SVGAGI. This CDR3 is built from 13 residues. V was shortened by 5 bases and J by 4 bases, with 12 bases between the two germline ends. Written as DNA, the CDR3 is TGTGCCAGCAGTACGTTGGAGGAATACGAGCAGTACTTC. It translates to CASSTLEEYEQYF.

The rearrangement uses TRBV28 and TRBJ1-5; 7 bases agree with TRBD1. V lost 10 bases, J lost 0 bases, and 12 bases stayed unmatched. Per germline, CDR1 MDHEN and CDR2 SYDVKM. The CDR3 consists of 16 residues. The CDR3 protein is CAILVRGELSNQPQHF. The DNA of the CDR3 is TGTGCCATCCTGGTCAGGGGGGAACTTAGCAATCAGCCCCAGCATTTT. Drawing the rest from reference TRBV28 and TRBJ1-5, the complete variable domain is DVKVTQSSRYLVKRTGEKVFLECVQDMDHENMFWYRQDPGLGLRLIYFSYDVKMKEKGDIPEGYSVSREKKERFSLILESASTNQTSMYLCAILVRGELSNQPQHFGDGTRLSIL.

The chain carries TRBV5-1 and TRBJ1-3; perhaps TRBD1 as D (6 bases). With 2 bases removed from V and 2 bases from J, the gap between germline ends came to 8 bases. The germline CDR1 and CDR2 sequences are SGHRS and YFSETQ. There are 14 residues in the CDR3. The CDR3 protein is CASSLQGAGNTIYF. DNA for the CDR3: TGCGCCAGCAGCTTACAGGGTGCTGGAAACACCATATATTTT.

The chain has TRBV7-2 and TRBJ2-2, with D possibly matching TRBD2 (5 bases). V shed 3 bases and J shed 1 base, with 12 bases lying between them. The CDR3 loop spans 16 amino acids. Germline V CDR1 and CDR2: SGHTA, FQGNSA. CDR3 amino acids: CASSFPVGGNTGELFF. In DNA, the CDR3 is TGTGCCAGCAGCTTCCCGGTAGGAGGGAACACCGGGGAGCTGTTTTTT.